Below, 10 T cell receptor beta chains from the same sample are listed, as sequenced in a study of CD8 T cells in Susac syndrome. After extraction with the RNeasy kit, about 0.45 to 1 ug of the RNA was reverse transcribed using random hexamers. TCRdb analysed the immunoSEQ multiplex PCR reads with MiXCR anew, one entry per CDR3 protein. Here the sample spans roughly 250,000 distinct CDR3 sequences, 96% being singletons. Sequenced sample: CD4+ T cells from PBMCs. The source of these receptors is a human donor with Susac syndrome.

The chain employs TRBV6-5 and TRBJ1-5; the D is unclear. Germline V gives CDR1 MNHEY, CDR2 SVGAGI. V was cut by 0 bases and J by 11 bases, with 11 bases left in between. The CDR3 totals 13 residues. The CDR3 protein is CASSYSTGAAQHF. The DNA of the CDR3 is TGTGCCAGCAGTTACTCGACCGGAGCGGCCCAGCATTTT.

The CDR3 nucleotides are TGCGCCAGCAGCTTGGGGTCCGGGTTCGGCGACGAGCAGTACTTC. Residues: CASSLGSGFGDEQYF. The genes are TRBV5-1 and TRBJ2-7, with unresolved D. Germline V CDR1 and CDR2: SGHRS, YFSETQ. CDR3 length: 15 residues. Between the trimmed V and J ends, which lost 0 bases and 5 bases, there was a span of 15 bases.

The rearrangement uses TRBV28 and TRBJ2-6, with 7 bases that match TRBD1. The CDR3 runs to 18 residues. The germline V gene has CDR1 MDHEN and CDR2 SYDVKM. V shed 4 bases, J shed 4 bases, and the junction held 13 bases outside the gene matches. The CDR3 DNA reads TGTGCCAGCAGTTCGTGGGTTAAGGGGGCGCAAGGGGCCAACGTCCTGACTTTC. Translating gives CASSSWVKGAQGANVLTF.

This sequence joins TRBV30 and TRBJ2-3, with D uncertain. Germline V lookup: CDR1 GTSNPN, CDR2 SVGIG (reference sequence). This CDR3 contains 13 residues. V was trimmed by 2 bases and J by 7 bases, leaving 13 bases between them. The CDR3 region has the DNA TGTGCCTGGAGTCCGGGTTCGTCCTATACGCAGTATTTT. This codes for CAWSPGSSYTQYF.

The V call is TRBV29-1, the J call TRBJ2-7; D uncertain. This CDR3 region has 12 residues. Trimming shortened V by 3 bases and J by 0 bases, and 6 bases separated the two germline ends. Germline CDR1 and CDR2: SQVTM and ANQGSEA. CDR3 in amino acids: CSVDVSSYEQYF. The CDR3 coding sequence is TGCAGCGTTGATGTCAGCTCCTACGAGCAGTACTTC.

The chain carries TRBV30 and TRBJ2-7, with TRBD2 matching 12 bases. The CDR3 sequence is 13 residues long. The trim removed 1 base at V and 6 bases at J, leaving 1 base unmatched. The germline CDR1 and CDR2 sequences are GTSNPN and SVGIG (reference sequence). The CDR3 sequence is CAWSATSGGEQYF. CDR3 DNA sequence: TGTGCCTGGAGTGCGACTAGCGGGGGCGAGCAGTACTTC.

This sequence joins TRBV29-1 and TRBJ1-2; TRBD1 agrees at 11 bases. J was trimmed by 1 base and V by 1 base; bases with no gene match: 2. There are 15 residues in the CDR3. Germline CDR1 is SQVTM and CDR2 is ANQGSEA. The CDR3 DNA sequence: TGCAGCGTTGAAGGAGGGACAGGGGGTAACTATGGCTACACCTTC. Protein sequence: CSVEGGTGGNYGYTF. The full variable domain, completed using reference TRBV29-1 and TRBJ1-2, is SAVISQKPSRDICQRGTSLTIQCQVDSQVTMMFWYRQQPGQSLTLIATANQGSEATYESGFVIDKFPISRPNLTFSTLTVSNMSPEDSSIYLCSVEGGTGGNYGYTFGSGTRLTVV.

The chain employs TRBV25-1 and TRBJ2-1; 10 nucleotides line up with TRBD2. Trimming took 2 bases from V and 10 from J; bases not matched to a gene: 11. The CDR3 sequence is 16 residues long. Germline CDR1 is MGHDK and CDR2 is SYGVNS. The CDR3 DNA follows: TGTGCCAGCAGTGAACCCGTAGCGGGAGGCCGTCCAGAGCAGTTCTTC. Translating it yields CASSEPVAGGRPEQFF.

CDR3 DNA: TGTGCCACCAGCAGAAGCCTTGACAGGGGGCTTTTTCCCCAGCATTTT. Protein: CATSRSLDRGLFPQHF. This chain joins TRBV15 and TRBJ1-5; 10 positions match TRBD1. The CDR3 spans 16 residues. V lost 2 bases to trimming and J lost 10 bases; unmatched junction nucleotides: 11. Germline CDR1 LNHNV, CDR2 YYDKDF (reference sequence).

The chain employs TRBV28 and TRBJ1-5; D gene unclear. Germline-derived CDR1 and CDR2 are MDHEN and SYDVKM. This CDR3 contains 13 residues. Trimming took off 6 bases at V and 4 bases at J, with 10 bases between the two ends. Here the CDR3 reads CASRWRENQPQHF. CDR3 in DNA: TGTGCCAGCAGGTGGCGGGAAAATCAGCCCCAGCATTTT.